This TCR beta chain was observed in a study of blood T cell repertoires in COVID-19. About the research overall: From T cells, B-cell-depleted T cells, or PBMCs came the material, which was cDNA or gDNA.

The protocol was immunoSEQ multiplex PCR, while the TCRdb copy is restricted to in-frame clones and leaves out a portion. The table lists 200,000 to 300,000 clones, around nine tenths of them singletons. This CDR3 comprises 14 residues. V was pared by 0 bases and J by 2 bases, with 9 bases between. CDR1 and CDR2 (germline): SGHDT, YYEEEE. The sequence was obtained from a man aged 30-40 years with active or convalescent COVID-19. The V gene is TRBV5-6, the J gene TRBJ2-7; a possible D gene is TRBD2 (6 bases). The sequencing input was peripheral blood. CDR3 coding DNA: TGTGCCAGCAGCTTGGAACTAGCCGCCTACGAGCAGTACTTC. Translated, it gives CASSLELAAYEQYF.